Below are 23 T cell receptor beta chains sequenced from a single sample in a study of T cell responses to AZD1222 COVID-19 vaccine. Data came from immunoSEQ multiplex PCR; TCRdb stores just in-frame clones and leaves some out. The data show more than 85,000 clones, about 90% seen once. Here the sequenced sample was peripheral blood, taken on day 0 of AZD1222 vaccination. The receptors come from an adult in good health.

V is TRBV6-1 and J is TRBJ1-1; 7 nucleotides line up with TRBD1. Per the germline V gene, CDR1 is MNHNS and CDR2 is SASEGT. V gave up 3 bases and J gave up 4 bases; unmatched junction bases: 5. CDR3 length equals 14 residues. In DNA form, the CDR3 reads TGTGCCAGCAGTGAGTCGGCAGGGGGCACTGAAGCTTTCTTT. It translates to CASSESAGGTEAFF.

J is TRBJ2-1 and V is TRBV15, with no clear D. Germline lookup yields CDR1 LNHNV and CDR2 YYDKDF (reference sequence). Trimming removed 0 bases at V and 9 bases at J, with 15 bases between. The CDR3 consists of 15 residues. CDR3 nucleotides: TGTGCCACCAGCAGAGATAGCTCTAGTATTCCTGAGCAGTTCTTC. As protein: CATSRDSSSIPEQFF.

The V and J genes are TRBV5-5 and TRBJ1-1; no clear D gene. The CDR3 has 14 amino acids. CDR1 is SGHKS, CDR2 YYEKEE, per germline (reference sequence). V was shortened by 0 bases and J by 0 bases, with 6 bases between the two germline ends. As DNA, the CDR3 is TGTGCCAGCAGCTTGGGAAGGGTGAACACTGAAGCTTTCTTT. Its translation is CASSLGRVNTEAFF.

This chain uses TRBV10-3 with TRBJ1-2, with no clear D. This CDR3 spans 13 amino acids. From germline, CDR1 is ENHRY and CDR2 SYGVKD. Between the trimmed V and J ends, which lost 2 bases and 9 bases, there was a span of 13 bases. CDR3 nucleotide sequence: TGTGCCATCAGTGAGCCTCGTGCTGGGAGCTACACCTTC. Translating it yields CAISEPRAGSYTF.

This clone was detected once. Here the CDR3 reads CASSLWSRRAGELFF. The CDR3 DNA is TGTGCCAGCAGCTTATGGTCCCGTAGGGCCGGGGAGCTGTTTTTT. This chain joins TRBV7-2 and TRBJ2-2; D remains unclear. The germline V and J ends were trimmed by 2 bases and 6 bases, with 13 bases remaining between them. The CDR3 totals 15 residues. Germline values: CDR1 SGHTA, CDR2 FQGNSA.

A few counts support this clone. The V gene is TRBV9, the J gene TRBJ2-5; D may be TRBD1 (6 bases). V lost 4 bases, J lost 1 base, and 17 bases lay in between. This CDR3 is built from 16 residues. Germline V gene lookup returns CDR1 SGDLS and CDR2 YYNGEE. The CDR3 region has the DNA TGTGCCAGCAGCTTGGGGGCCGCCCCCGGCCAAGAGACCCAGTACTTC. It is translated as CASSLGAAPGQETQYF.

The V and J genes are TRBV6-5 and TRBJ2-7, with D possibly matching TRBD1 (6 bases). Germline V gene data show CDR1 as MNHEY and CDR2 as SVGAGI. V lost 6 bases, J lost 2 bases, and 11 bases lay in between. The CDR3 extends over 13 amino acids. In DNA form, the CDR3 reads TGTGCCAGCAGGGCGACAGGTGCCTACGAGCAGTACTTC. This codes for CASRATGAYEQYF.

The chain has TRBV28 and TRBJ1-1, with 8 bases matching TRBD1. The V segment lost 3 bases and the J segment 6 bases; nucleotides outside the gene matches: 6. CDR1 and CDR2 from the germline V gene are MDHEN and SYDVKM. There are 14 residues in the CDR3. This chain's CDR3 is CASSLTGVGAEAFF. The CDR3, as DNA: TGTGCCAGCAGTTTGACAGGGGTGGGCGCTGAAGCTTTCTTT.

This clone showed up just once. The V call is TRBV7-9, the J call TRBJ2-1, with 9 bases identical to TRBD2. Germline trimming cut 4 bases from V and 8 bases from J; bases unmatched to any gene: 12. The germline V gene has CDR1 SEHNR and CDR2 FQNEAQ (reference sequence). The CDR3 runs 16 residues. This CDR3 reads CASSSHAGGPSYEQFF. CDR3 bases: TGTGCCAGCAGCTCCCACGCGGGGGGGCCCTCTTATGAGCAGTTCTTC.

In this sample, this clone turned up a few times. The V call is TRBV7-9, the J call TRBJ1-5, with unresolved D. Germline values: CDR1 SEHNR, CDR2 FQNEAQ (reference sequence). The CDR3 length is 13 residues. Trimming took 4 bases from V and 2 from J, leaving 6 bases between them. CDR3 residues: CASSSSGNQPQHF. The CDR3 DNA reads TGTGCCAGCAGCTCGAGCGGCAATCAGCCCCAGCATTTT.

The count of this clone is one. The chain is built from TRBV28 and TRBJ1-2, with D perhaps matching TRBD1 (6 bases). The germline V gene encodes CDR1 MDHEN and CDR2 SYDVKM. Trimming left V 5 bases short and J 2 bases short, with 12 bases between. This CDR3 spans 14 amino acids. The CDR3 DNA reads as TGTGCCAGCAGTACTTTTACAGGGAACTATGGCTACACCTTC. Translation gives CASSTFTGNYGYTF.

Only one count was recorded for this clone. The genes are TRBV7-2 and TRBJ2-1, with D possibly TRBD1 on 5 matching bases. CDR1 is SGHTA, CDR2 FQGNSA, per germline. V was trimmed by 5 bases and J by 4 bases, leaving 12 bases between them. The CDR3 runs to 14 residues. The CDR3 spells CASSPFKGYNEQFF. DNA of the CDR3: TGTGCCAGCAGCCCATTCAAGGGGTACAATGAGCAGTTCTTC.

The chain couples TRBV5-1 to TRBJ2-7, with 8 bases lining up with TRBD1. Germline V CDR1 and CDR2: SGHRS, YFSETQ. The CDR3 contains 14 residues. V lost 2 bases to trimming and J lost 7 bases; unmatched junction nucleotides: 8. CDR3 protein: CASSFGQGAGEQYF. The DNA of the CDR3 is TGCGCCAGCAGCTTTGGGCAGGGGGCGGGTGAGCAGTACTTC.

CDR3 amino acids: CASTPLRWSSYEQYF. CDR3 sequence (DNA): TGTGCCAGCACCCCCTTGAGATGGAGCTCCTACGAGCAGTACTTC. V is TRBV7-9 and J is TRBJ2-7; D unresolved. The CDR3 runs 15 residues. With 7 bases removed from V and 0 bases from J, the gap between germline ends came to 16 bases. Germline V CDR1 and CDR2: SEHNR, FQNEAQ (reference sequence).

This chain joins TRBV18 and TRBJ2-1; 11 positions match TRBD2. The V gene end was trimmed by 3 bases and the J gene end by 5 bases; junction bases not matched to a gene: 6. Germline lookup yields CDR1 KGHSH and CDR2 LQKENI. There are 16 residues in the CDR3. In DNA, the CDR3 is TGTGCCAGCTCACCGCGACTAGCGGGAAGACACAATGAGCAGTTCTTC. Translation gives CASSPRLAGRHNEQFF.

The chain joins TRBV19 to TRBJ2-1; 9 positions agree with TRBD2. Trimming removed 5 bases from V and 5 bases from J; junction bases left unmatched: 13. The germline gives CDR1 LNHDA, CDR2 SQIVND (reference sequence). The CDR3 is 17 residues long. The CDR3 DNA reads TGTGCCAGTAGTTTGCGGGAGGGCCCCCTTAGGGACAATGAGCAGTTCTTC. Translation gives CASSLREGPLRDNEQFF.

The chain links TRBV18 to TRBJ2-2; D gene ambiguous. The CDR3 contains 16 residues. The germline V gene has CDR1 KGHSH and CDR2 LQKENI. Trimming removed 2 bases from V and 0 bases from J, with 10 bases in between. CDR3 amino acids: CASSPGQASNTGELFF. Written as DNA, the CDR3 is TGTGCCAGCTCACCAGGTCAGGCTTCGAACACCGGGGAGCTGTTTTTT.

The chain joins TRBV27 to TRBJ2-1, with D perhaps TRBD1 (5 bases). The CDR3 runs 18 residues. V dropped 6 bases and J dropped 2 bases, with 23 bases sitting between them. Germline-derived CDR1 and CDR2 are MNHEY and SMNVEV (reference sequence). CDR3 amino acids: CASSLTPLQGLAYNEQFF. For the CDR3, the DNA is TGTGCCAGCAGCCTAACGCCCCTTCAGGGTTTGGCCTACAATGAGCAGTTCTTC.

This CDR3 is CANSVGDRSSYEQYF. CDR3 DNA: TGTGCCAACAGCGTAGGGGACAGGAGCTCCTACGAGCAGTACTTC. This rearrangement joins TRBV2 to TRBJ2-7; 8 bases line up with TRBD1. Germline CDR1 and CDR2: SNHLY and FYNNEI. The junction had 11 bases not matched to a gene; V was cut back by 10 bases and J by 0 bases. CDR3 size: 15 residues.

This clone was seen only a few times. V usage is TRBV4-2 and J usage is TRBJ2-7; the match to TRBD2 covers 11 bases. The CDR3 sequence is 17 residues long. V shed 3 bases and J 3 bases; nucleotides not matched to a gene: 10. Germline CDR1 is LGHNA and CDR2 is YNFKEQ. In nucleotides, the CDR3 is TGTGCCAGCAGCCACCCCACTAGCGGGAGAGTAGTCTACGAGCAGTACTTC. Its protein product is CASSHPTSGRVVYEQYF.

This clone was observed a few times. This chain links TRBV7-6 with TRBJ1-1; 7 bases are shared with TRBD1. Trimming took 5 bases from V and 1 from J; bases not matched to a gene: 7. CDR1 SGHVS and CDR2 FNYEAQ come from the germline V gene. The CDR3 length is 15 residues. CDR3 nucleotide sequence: TGTGCCAGCAGCCTCGAGGCAGGGGGGAACACTGAAGCTTTCTTT. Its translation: CASSLEAGGNTEAFF.

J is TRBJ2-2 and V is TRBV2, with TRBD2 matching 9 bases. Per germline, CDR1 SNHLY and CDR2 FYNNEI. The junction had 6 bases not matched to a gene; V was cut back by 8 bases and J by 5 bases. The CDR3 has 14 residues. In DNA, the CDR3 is TGTGCCAGCGATAGCGGGAGAGATACCGGGGAGCTGTTTTTT. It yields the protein CASDSGRDTGELFF.

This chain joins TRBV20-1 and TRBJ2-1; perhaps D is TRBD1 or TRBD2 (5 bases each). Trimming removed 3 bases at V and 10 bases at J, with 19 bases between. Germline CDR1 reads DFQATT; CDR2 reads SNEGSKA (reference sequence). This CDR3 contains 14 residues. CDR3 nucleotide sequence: TGCAGTGCTAGTGCCGGGACGGTCAAGTCAGAGCAGTTCTTC. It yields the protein CSASAGTVKSEQFF.